What follows is one T cell receptor (beta chain) and its context. The record originates from a study of OX40 agonist ivuxolimab in advanced cancers. This CDR3 has 16 residues. In germline, CDR1 is LGHNA, CDR2 YNFKEQ. Trimming left V 0 bases short and J 4 bases short, with 16 bases between. The method was immunoSEQ multiplex PCR; TCRdb's version includes in-frame clones alone and lacks a portion of them. The table lists about 45,000 clones, roughly 93% of them singletons. This specimen consisted of CD4+ or CD8+ T cells sorted from blood, obtained in a trial of the OX40 agonist ivuxolimab. The chain couples TRBV4-2 to TRBJ2-7; D is perhaps TRBD2 (5 bases). This TCR was recovered from an adult with an advanced solid tumor such as melanoma, head and neck, liver or kidney cancer. CDR3 sequence reads: CASSQEGSASPYEQYF. The CDR3 DNA follows: TGTGCCAGCAGCCAAGAGGGGAGCGCCAGTCCGTACGAGCAGTACTTC.